This T cell receptor beta chain originates from a study of blood T cell repertoires in COVID-19. Turning to the study itself: Some COVID-19 samples were acute and others convalescent; all came from the United States, Italy and Spain. T cells, B-cell-depleted T cells, or PBMCs provided the cDNA or gDNA that served as material.

Authors' methods: By means of reference gene primer amplification, nucleated cell counts were estimated. Sequenced by immunoSEQ multiplex PCR; TCRdb stores in-frame clones only, minus some. V and J calls and clone size are as listed in that table; D and trimming were resolved from the DNA. The sample contains under 350,000 clones, roughly 89% of which appear only once. V was pared by 0 bases and J by 5 bases, with 15 bases between. Germline CDR1 and CDR2: SGHRS and YFSETQ. The CDR3 sequence is 15 residues long. Material: peripheral blood. The genes are TRBV5-1 and TRBJ2-7, with a tentative D call TRBD2 (7 bases). The TCR sequence derives from a man aged 35 to 55 with acute or convalescent COVID-19. CDR3: CASSLEGGRGNEQYF. The CDR3 DNA is TGCGCCAGCAGCTTGGAGGGGGGGCGTGGGAACGAGCAGTACTTC.